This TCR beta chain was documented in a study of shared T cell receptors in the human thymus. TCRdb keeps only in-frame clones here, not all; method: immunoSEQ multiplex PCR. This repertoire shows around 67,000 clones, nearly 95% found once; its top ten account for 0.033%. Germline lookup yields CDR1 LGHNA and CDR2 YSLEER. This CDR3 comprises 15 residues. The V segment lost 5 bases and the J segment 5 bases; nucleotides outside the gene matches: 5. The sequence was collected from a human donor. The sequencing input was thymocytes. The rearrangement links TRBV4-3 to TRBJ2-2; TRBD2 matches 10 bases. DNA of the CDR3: TGCGCCAGCAGCGAGCGGGGGGGCCGAACCGGGGAGCTGTTTTTT. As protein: CASSERGGRTGELFF.